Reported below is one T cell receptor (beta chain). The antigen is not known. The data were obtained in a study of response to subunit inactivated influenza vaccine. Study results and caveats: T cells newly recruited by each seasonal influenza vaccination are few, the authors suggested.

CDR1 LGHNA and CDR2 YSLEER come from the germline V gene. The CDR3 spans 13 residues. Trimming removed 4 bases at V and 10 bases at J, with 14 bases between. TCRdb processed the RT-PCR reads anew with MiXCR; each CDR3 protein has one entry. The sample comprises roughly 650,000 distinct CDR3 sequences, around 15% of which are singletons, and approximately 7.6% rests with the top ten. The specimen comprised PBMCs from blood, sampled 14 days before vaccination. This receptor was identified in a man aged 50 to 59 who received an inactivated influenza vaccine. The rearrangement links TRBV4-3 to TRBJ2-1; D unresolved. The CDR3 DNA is TGCGCCAGCAGCCCACAGCGCCAAGAAGAGCAGTTCTTC. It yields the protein CASSPQRQEEQFF.